The rows below give T cell receptor beta chains drawn from one sample of a study of molecular identifiers for immune sequencing clone quantification. TCRdb processed the PCR reads anew with MiXCR; each CDR3 protein has one entry. Among about 60,000 distinct CDR3 sequences listed, roughly a fifth were seen once. Material: naive CD8+ T cells from blood, with Jurkat cell RNA spiked in. The receptors derive from a human donor in good health. Some libraries in this study had Jurkat cell RNA spiked in. Both conserved end residues are part of each CDR3. A D gene is named only where the DNA matches it firmly. Clone size is given for some rows only: seen once, a few or many times, or a class if the clone is expanded.

v_gene	d_gene	j_gene	abundance	CDR3nt	CDR3aa
TRBV14	NA	TRBJ2-7	NA	TGTGCCAGCAGCCAAGAGGGCAGCGCCTACGAGCAGTACTTC	CASSQEGSAYEQYF
TRBV6-5	TRBD1	TRBJ2-7	many	TGTGCCAGCAGTTATGGGACAGGGGACCTCTACGAGCAGTACTTC	CASSYGTGDLYEQYF
TRBV3-1	NA	TRBJ1-3	NA	TGTGCCAGCAGCCAAGATGGACACTTGGAGGAGGACACCATATATTTT	CASSQDGHLEEDTIYF
TRBV24-1	NA	TRBJ2-1	few	TGTGCCACCAGTGAAAGGGACCCGTACAATGAGCAGTTCTTC	CATSERDPYNEQFF
TRBV7-6	NA	TRBJ1-3	many	TGTGCCAGCAGCTTAGTGGGCGGATCTGGAAACACCATATATTTT	CASSLVGGSGNTIYF
TRBV30	NA	TRBJ2-7	many	TGTGCCTGGGAAGAAGCGGGCTCGTCCTACGAGCAGTACTTC	CAWEEAGSSYEQYF
TRBV4-1	TRBD2	TRBJ2-5	many	TGCGCCAGCAGCCAAGATGGGTTCGCTAGCGGGTCGGAGACCCAGTACTTC	CASSQDGFASGSETQYF
TRBV15	NA	TRBJ1-4	few	TGTGCCACCGGGGAGGGGATAAGTGAAAAACTGTTTTTT	CATGEGISEKLFF
TRBV7-2	NA	TRBJ1-5	few	TGTGCCAGCAGCTTAGGGGTGGAGAGCAATCAGCCCCAGCATTTT	CASSLGVESNQPQHF
TRBV6-5	NA	TRBJ2-7	NA	TGTGCCAGCAGTAGGGGAGGCCACGAGCAGTACTTC	CASSRGGHEQYF
TRBV20-1	TRBD2	TRBJ2-7	many	TGCAGTGCTAGATCCCCTTCTAGCGGGATAGTTTACGAGCAGTACTTC	CSARSPSSGIVYEQYF
TRBV12-3/TRBV12-4	NA	TRBJ2-3	many	TGTGCCAGCAGTTTAGGCGGGATGGATACCACAGATACGCAGTATTTT	CASSLGGMDTTDTQYF
TRBV7-9	NA	TRBJ2-4	many	TGTGCCAGCAGCCCCCCTATCGCAGGGACCAAAAACATTCAGTACTTC	CASSPPIAGTKNIQYF
TRBV20-1	NA	TRBJ2-7	many	TGCAGTGCTAGAGATCAGGTCTCCTACGAGCAGTACTTC	CSARDQVSYEQYF
TRBV12-3/TRBV12-4	TRBD1	TRBJ2-1	NA	TGTGCCAGCAGTCTTAGGACAGGTTGGGATGAGCAGTTCTTC	CASSLRTGWDEQFF
TRBV27	NA	TRBJ1-4	NA	TGTGCCAGCAGTTTAATAGGGCGGAGTGAAAAACTGTTTTTT	CASSLIGRSEKLFF
TRBV11-3	NA	TRBJ2-7	few	TGTGCCAGCAATGGTCTAGATCTCTACGAGCAGTACTTC	CASNGLDLYEQYF